The TCR beta chain described here comes from a study of blood T cell repertoires in COVID-19. Study as a whole: The United States, Italy and Spain supplied acute and convalescent COVID-19 samples.

This CDR3 is built from 14 residues. Germline trimming cut 5 bases from V and 3 bases from J; bases unmatched to any gene: 4. The V gene's germline CDR1 is SGHTA and CDR2 FQGNSA. This table comes from immunoSEQ multiplex PCR, and its TCRdb copy is limited to in-frame clones, with some not included. Counted here are 80,000 to 100,000 clones, approximately 90% occurring once; the ten biggest clones make up approximately 1.5%. This TCR was sampled from a man in his sixties with acute or convalescent COVID-19. V is TRBV7-2 and J is TRBJ1-2; 9 nucleotides line up with TRBD1. Sequencing input: peripheral blood. The CDR3 protein is CASSPGQGHYGYTF. In DNA form, the CDR3 reads TGTGCCAGCAGCCCTGGACAGGGGCACTATGGCTACACCTTC.